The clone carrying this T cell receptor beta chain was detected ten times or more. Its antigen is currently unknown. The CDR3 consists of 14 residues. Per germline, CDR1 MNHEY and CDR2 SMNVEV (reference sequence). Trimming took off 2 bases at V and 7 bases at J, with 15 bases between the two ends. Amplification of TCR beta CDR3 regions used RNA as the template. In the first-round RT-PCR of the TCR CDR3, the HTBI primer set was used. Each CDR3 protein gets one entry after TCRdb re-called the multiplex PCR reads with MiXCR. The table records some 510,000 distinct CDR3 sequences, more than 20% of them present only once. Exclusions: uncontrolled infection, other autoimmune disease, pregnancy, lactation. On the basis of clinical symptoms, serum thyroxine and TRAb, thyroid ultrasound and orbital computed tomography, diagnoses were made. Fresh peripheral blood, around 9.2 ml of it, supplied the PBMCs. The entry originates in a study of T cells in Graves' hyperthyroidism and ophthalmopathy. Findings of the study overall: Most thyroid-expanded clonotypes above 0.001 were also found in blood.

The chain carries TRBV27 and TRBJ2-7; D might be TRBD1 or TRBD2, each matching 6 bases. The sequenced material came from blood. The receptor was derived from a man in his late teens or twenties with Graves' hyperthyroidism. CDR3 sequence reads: CASSLSGQGREQYF. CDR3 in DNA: TGTGCCAGCAGTTTAAGCGGGCAGGGGAGGGAGCAGTACTTC.